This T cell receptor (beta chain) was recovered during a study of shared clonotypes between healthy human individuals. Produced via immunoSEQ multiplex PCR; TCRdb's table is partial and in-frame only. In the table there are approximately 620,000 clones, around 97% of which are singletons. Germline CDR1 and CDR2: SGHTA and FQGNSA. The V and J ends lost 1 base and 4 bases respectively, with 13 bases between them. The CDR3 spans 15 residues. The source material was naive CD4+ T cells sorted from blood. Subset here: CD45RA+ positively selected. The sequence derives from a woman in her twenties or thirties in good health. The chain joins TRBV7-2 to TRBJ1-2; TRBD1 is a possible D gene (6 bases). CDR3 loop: CASSLVWDTTYGYTF. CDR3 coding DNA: TGTGCCAGCAGCTTAGTGTGGGACACAACCTATGGCTACACCTTC. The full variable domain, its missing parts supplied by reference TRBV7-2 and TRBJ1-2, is GAGVSQSPSNKVTEKGKDVELRCDPISGHTALYWYRQSLGQGLEFLIYFQGNSAPDKSGLPSDRFSAERTGGSVSTLTIQRTQQEDSAVYLCASSLVWDTTYGYTFGSGTRLTVV.